These 29 T cell receptor beta chains were sequenced from one sample in a study of technical replicates of blood from a handful of donors. Generated by immunoSEQ multiplex PCR, the TCRdb table keeps only in-frame clones and is missing some. The sample contains around 93,000 clones, 85% to 95% of which appear only once. Sequenced material: T cells isolated from PBMCs. The origin of the receptors is a human donor in good health.

CDR3 residues: CASSLRASGRGDEQFF. CDR3 bases: TGTGCCAGCAGCTTGCGGGCTAGCGGGAGAGGTGATGAGCAGTTCTTC. The rearrangement links TRBV5-8 to TRBJ2-1, with 10 bases that match TRBD2. From germline, CDR1 is SGHTS and CDR2 YDEGEE. V shed 1 base and J 8 bases; nucleotides not matched to a gene: 9. This CDR3 comprises 16 residues.

The V call is TRBV15, the J call TRBJ1-6; 9 positions match TRBD1. The CDR3 has 13 amino acids. Per the germline V gene, CDR1 is LNHNV and CDR2 is YYDKDF (reference sequence). The V segment lost 3 bases and the J segment 10 bases; nucleotides outside the gene matches: 1. DNA for the CDR3: TGTGCCACCAGCAGGGACAGGGGATCACCCCTCCACTTT. Protein: CATSRDRGSPLHF.

The chain couples TRBV5-4 to TRBJ2-5, with 13 bases identical to TRBD2. The germline V gene encodes CDR1 SGHNT and CDR2 YYREEE (reference sequence). Trimming removed 2 bases from V and 2 bases from J; junction bases left unmatched: 3. The CDR3 runs 16 residues. DNA of the CDR3: TGTGCCAGCAGCTTAGAGGGACTAGCGGGGCAAGAGACCCAGTACTTC. Protein product: CASSLEGLAGQETQYF.

The rearrangement joins TRBV29-1 to TRBJ2-3; 9 bases match TRBD2. The germline CDR1 and CDR2 sequences are SQVTM and ANQGSEA. The CDR3 has 14 residues. The junction had 6 bases not matched to a gene; V was cut back by 2 bases and J by 6 bases. The CDR3 reads CSVELAGTGDTQYF. The CDR3 DNA reads TGCAGCGTTGAACTAGCGGGGACCGGTGATACGCAGTATTTT.

J is TRBJ2-7 and V is TRBV6-6; the D gene is possibly TRBD2 (6 bases). The CDR3 has 16 amino acids. Germline-derived CDR1 and CDR2 are MNHNY and SVGAGI (reference sequence). The V end lost 3 bases, the J end lost 0 bases, and 15 bases lay between the germline ends. The DNA of the CDR3 is TGTGCCAGCAGTTATTCAGCCGGGACTTACTCCTACGAGCAGTACTTC. Its translation: CASSYSAGTYSYEQYF.

The chain combines TRBV28 with TRBJ2-7, with 7 nucleotides matching TRBD1. V dropped 5 bases and J dropped 4; count of bases not matched to a gene: 8. This CDR3 contains 14 residues. Germline V gene lookup returns CDR1 MDHEN and CDR2 SYDVKM. Here the CDR3 reads CASSPNRGEYEQYF. Written as DNA, the CDR3 is TGTGCCAGCAGTCCCAACAGGGGAGAATACGAGCAGTACTTC.

This CDR3 reads CASSGPRLAGGDEQFF. CDR3 bases: TGTGCCAGTAGTGGCCCTCGACTAGCGGGAGGCGATGAGCAGTTCTTC. This rearrangement joins TRBV19 to TRBJ2-1, with TRBD2 identical over 13 bases. The V and J ends lost 5 bases and 8 bases, in that order; junction bases with no gene match: 9. The CDR3 extends over 16 amino acids. The germline V gene encodes CDR1 LNHDA and CDR2 SQIVND (reference sequence).

The chain has TRBV7-3 and TRBJ2-7; 7 nucleotides line up with TRBD2. The V and J ends lost 5 bases and 2 bases, in that order; junction bases with no gene match: 9. This CDR3 is 15 amino acids long. Looked up from germline, CDR1 is SGHTA and CDR2 is FQGTGA. CDR3 sequence reads: CASSASSGPTYEQYF. In DNA form, the CDR3 reads TGTGCCAGCAGCGCGAGTAGCGGGCCGACCTACGAGCAGTACTTC.

This chain links TRBV4-3 with TRBJ1-5; D is ambiguous. Germline CDR1 LGHNA, CDR2 YSLEER. The germline V and J ends were trimmed by 4 bases and 4 bases, with 8 bases remaining between them. The CDR3 spans 13 residues. DNA for the CDR3: TGCGCCAGCAGCCTGGGAGTTAATCAGCCCCAGCATTTT. As protein: CASSLGVNQPQHF.

The V and J genes are TRBV7-9 and TRBJ2-7; no clear D gene. This CDR3 spans 14 amino acids. Trimming took 2 bases from V and 1 from J, leaving 9 bases between them. The germline V gene encodes CDR1 SEHNR and CDR2 FQNEAQ (reference sequence). In nucleotides, the CDR3 is TGTGCCAGCAGCTTAAGCAGGATGTCCTACGAGCAGTACTTC. Protein sequence: CASSLSRMSYEQYF.

The gene calls are TRBV6-8 and TRBJ2-1; D not resolved. This CDR3 comprises 13 residues. Per the germline V gene, CDR1 is MNHGY and CDR2 is SAAAGT. The V gene lost 0 bases and the J gene lost 9 bases, with 9 bases spanning the gap. The CDR3 reads CASSYSIVSEQFF. The CDR3 coding sequence is TGTGCCAGCAGTTACTCAATAGTAAGTGAGCAGTTCTTC.

This chain joins TRBV11-2 and TRBJ2-4; D may be TRBD2 (5 bases). V shed 11 bases and J shed 9 bases, with 8 bases lying between them. Germline values: CDR1 SGHAT, CDR2 FQNNGV. CDR3 length equals 9 residues. The CDR3 DNA follows: TGTGCCCCTAGCTCCATTCAGTACTTC. Its translation: CAPSSIQYF.

This chain links TRBV9 with TRBJ2-1; the match to TRBD2 covers 8 bases. The J segment lost 9 bases and the V segment lost 0 bases, leaving 8 bases of the junction unmatched. Germline assignment: CDR1 SGDLS and CDR2 YYNGEE. The length of the CDR3 is 15 residues. The CDR3 sequence is CASSVVPGGPGEQFF. Written as DNA, the CDR3 is TGTGCCAGCAGCGTAGTTCCGGGAGGGCCTGGTGAGCAGTTCTTC.

A single count supports this clone. V usage is TRBV2 and J usage is TRBJ2-7; 13 nucleotides agree with TRBD2. Trimming at V came to 1 base and at J to 3 bases, leaving 9 bases not matched to a gene. Per germline, CDR1 SNHLY and CDR2 FYNNEI. The CDR3 length is 18 residues. The CDR3 sequence is CASSEELAGGPILYEQYF. DNA of the CDR3: TGTGCCAGCAGTGAAGAACTAGCGGGAGGGCCGATCCTCTACGAGCAGTACTTC. Full variable domain (missing parts from reference TRBV2 and TRBJ2-7): EPEVTQTPSHQVTQMGQEVILRCVPISNHLYFYWYRQILGQKVEFLVSFYNNEISEKSEIFDDQFSVERPDGSNFTLKIRSTKLEDSAMYFCASSEELAGGPILYEQYFGPGTRLTVT.

The chain carries TRBV7-6 and TRBJ1-1; D is unresolved. The length of the CDR3 is 15 residues. With 1 base removed from V and 4 bases from J, the gap between germline ends came to 13 bases. CDR1 is SGHVS, CDR2 FNYEAQ, per germline. The CDR3 bases are TGTGCCAGCAGCTTAGGGCGAGGAGGACGCACTGAAGCTTTCTTT. It is translated as CASSLGRGGRTEAFF.

This chain uses TRBV7-3 with TRBJ1-1; D not certain. V was trimmed by 7 bases and J by 1 base, leaving 7 bases between them. This CDR3 comprises 12 residues. Germline V gives CDR1 SGHTA, CDR2 FQGTGA. In DNA, the CDR3 is TGTGCCAGCAAAACAGAGAACACTGAAGCTTTCTTT. It yields the protein CASKTENTEAFF.

The V gene is TRBV9, the J gene TRBJ1-1, with D possibly matching TRBD1 (5 bases). The germline CDR1 and CDR2 sequences are SGDLS and YYNGEE. Trimming took 0 bases from V and 3 from J, leaving 21 bases between them. This CDR3 is built from 18 residues. CDR3 nucleotides: TGTGCCAGCAGCGTAGATTGGGGGGGACCGGGACCTCACACTGAAGCTTTCTTT. Translated: CASSVDWGGPGPHTEAFF.

The chain carries TRBV9 and TRBJ1-3, with a tentative D call TRBD1 (5 bases). The CDR3 is made up of 13 amino acids. Trimming cost V 4 bases and J 2 bases, with 7 bases left between them. Looked up from germline, CDR1 is SGDLS and CDR2 is YYNGEE. The CDR3 reads CASSLGPGNTIYF. The CDR3 DNA is TGTGCCAGCAGCTTGGGGCCTGGAAACACCATATATTTT.

The rearrangement uses TRBV7-6 and TRBJ2-7, with 7 nucleotides matching TRBD2. The CDR3 is 15 amino acids. V trimming: 0 bases; J trimming: 4 bases; junction bases outside the gene matches: 6. Germline-derived CDR1 and CDR2 are SGHVS and FNYEAQ. The CDR3 nucleotides are TGTGCCAGCAGCTTAGCTCCAGCGGGACTTTACGAGCAGTACTTC. Amino acids: CASSLAPAGLYEQYF.

The chain combines TRBV4-3 with TRBJ2-2, with D unresolved. CDR1 is LGHNA and CDR2 is YSLEER in the germline V gene. Deletions cut 2 bases from V and 3 bases from J, with 16 bases between. The CDR3 is 17 residues long. As DNA, the CDR3 is TGCGCCAGCAGCCAACAAGTGCCCGGGTGGTACACCGGGGAGCTGTTTTTT. This encodes CASSQQVPGWYTGELFF.

The chain recombines TRBV15 with TRBJ2-3, with D perhaps TRBD2 (5 bases). Germline V gene sequence: CDR1 LNHNV, CDR2 YYDKDF (reference sequence). The V gene lost 1 base and the J gene lost 5 bases, with 13 bases spanning the gap. The CDR3 spans 15 residues. The CDR3 region has the DNA TGTGCCACCAGCAGAGCTACGGGATCGGTAGATACGCAGTATTTT. Amino acids: CATSRATGSVDTQYF. The full variable domain, rest sourced from reference TRBV15 and TRBJ2-3, is DAMVIQNPRYQVTQFGKPVTLSCSQTLNHNVMYWYQQKSSQAPKLLFHYYDKDFNNEADTPDNFQSRRPNTSFCFLDIRSPGLGDTAMYLCATSRATGSVDTQYFGPGTRLTVL.

The J gene is TRBJ1-2, the V gene TRBV2, with D unclear. From germline, CDR1 is SNHLY and CDR2 FYNNEI. Trimming shortened V by 6 bases and J by 1 base, and 6 bases separated the two germline ends. The CDR3 has 12 amino acids. The CDR3 reads CASRADNYGYTF. CDR3 sequence (DNA): TGTGCCAGCAGGGCTGATAACTATGGCTACACCTTC.

This chain links TRBV27 with TRBJ2-7, with TRBD1 matching over 9 bases. J lost 1 base, V lost 6 bases, and 10 bases had no gene match. The CDR3 runs 16 residues. Per the germline V gene, CDR1 is MNHEY and CDR2 is SMNVEV (reference sequence). The CDR3 DNA follows: TGTGCCAGCAGCTTCATCCGGGACAGGGAATCCTACGAGCAGTACTTC. It codes for CASSFIRDRESYEQYF.

V usage is TRBV19 and J usage is TRBJ2-1; TRBD2 matches 12 bases. The CDR3 extends over 15 amino acids. The V and J ends lost 5 bases and 4 bases, in that order; junction bases with no gene match: 3. Looked up from germline, CDR1 is LNHDA and CDR2 is SQIVND (reference sequence). CDR3 nucleotide sequence: TGTGCCAGTAGTCCACTAGCGGGAGGTTACAATGAGCAGTTCTTC. As protein: CASSPLAGGYNEQFF.

The rearrangement links TRBV18 to TRBJ2-5, with D possibly TRBD2 on 5 matching bases. The V gene lost 5 bases and the J gene lost 5 bases, with 18 bases spanning the gap. CDR1 and CDR2 from the germline V gene are KGHSH and LQKENI. The CDR3 sequence is 15 residues long. The CDR3 spells CASSVEGRRFETQYF. The CDR3 region has the DNA TGTGCCAGCTCAGTCGAGGGAAGACGGTTCGAGACCCAGTACTTC.

This sequence joins TRBV6-5 and TRBJ2-3, with 7 bases aligning to TRBD2. The CDR3 sequence is 13 residues long. CDR1 and CDR2 from the germline V gene are MNHEY and SVGAGI. Losses at the gene ends were 0 bases for V and 14 bases for J; bases not matched to a gene: 8. Here the CDR3 reads CASSYSLTGGMYF. The CDR3 coding sequence is TGTGCCAGCAGTTACTCCCTGACGGGAGGCATGTATTTT.

The chain recombines TRBV11-2 with TRBJ1-3; D is perhaps TRBD1 (6 bases). Trimming cost V 1 base and J 0 bases, with 7 bases left between them. The CDR3 contains 15 residues. The germline V gene encodes CDR1 SGHAT and CDR2 FQNNGV. The CDR3 protein is CASSLVGGSGNTIYF. The CDR3, as DNA: TGTGCCAGCAGCTTAGTAGGGGGCTCTGGAAACACCATATATTTT.

Only one count was recorded for this clone. This chain connects TRBV14 to TRBJ1-2, with TRBD1 as a possible D gene (6 bases). The germline V gene encodes CDR1 SGHDN and CDR2 FVKESK. The CDR3 runs 15 residues. Trimming shortened V by 1 base and J by 5 bases, and 14 bases separated the two germline ends. The CDR3 sequence is CASSQGTANFYGYTF. The CDR3 region has the DNA TGTGCCAGCAGCCAAGGGACAGCAAACTTTTATGGCTACACCTTC.

For the CDR3, the DNA is TGTGCCAGTAGCCAACAGGGACCCAGCCAAGAGACCCAGTACTTC. Encoded protein: CASSQQGPSQETQYF. V and J are TRBV19 and TRBJ2-5; the D gene is possibly TRBD1 (6 bases). The CDR3 length is 15 residues. Germline lookup yields CDR1 LNHDA and CDR2 SQIVND (reference sequence). Trimming stripped 6 bases from V and 1 base from J, with 15 bases between.